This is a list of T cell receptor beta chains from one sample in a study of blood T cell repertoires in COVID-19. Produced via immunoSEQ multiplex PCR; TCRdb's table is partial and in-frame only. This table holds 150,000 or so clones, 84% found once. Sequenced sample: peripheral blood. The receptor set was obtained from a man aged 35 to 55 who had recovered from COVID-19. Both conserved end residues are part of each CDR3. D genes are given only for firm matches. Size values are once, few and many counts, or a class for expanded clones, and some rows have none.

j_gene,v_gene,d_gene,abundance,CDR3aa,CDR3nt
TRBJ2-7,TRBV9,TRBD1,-,CASSPLGQGAYEQYF,TGTGCCAGCAGCCCCCTCGGACAGGGAGCATACGAGCAGTACTTC
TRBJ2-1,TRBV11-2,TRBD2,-,CASSLALAGYEQFF,TGTGCCAGCAGCTTAGCTCTAGCGGGATATGAGCAGTTCTTC
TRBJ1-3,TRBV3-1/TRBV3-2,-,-,CASSQSLASGNTIYF,TGTGCCAGCAGCCAATCGTTAGCCAGTGGAAACACCATATATTTT
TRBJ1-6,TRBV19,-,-,CASSTVKSSYNSPLHF,TGTGCCAGTAGCACAGTGAAGAGCTCCTATAATTCACCCCTCCACTTT
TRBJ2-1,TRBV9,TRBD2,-,CASSLWGGTDEQFF,TGTGCCAGCAGCCTCTGGGGGGGGACGGATGAGCAGTTCTTC
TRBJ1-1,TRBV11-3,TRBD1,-,CASSLGTGGRGEAFF,TGTGCCAGCAGCTTAGGAACAGGGGGCAGGGGCGAAGCTTTCTTT
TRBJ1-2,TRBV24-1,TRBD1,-,CATSDYRGNYGYTF,TGTGCCACCAGTGATTACAGGGGCAACTATGGCTACACCTTC
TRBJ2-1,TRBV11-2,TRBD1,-,CASSPPGQGRDEQFF,TGTGCCAGCAGCCCTCCGGGACAGGGTAGGGATGAGCAGTTCTTC
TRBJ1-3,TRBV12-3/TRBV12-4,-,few,CASSFVRNTIYF,TGTGCCAGCAGTTTTGTCCGGAACACCATATATTTT
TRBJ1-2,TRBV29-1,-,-,CSVDRDGYTF,TGCAGCGTTGACAGGGATGGCTACACCTTC
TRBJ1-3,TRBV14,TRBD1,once,CASSPFGQGVGNTIYF,TGTGCCAGCAGCCCATTCGGGCAGGGGGTTGGAAACACCATATATTTT
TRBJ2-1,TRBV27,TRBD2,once,CASTSSGGRTSALLGRSYNEQFF,TGTGCCAGCACCTCTAGTGGGGGGAGGACTAGCGCACTTCTAGGGCGCTCCTACAATGAGCAGTTCTTC
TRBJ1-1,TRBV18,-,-,CASSQQGWAEAFF,TGTGCCAGCTCACAACAGGGTTGGGCTGAAGCTTTCTTT
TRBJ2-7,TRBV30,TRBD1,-,CAWSLRGLSYEQYF,TGTGCCTGGAGTCTGAGGGGGCTCTCCTACGAGCAGTACTTC
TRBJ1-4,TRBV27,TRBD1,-,CASRPGTGPNEKLFF,TGTGCCAGCAGACCCGGGACAGGGCCCAATGAAAAACTGTTTTTT
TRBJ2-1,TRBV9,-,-,CASSVGGNNEQFF,TGTGCCAGCAGCGTAGGAGGAAACAATGAGCAGTTCTTC
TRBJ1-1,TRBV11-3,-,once,CASSSRPDQDEAFF,TGTGCCAGCAGCAGTCGACCCGACCAGGATGAAGCTTTCTTT
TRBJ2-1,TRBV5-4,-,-,CASSSPGNEQFF,TGTGCCAGCAGCTCGCCCGGGAATGAGCAGTTCTTC
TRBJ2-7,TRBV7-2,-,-,CASRFDGSTIYEQYF,TGTGCCAGCAGATTCGACGGGTCGACCATCTACGAGCAGTACTTC
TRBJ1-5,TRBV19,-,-,CASSRREEGNQPQHF,TGTGCCTCCTCGCGCAGGGAGGAAGGAAATCAGCCCCAGCATTTT
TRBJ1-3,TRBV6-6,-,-,CASGVENTIYF,TGTGCCAGCGGAGTTGAAAACACCATATATTTT
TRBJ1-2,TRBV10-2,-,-,CASSEGGGVGSSGYTF,TGCGCCAGCAGTGAGGGGGGGGGAGTAGGGTCAAGTGGCTACACCTTC
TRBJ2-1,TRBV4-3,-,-,CASSQDFHSNNEQFF,TGCGCCAGCAGCCAAGATTTTCACAGCAACAATGAGCAGTTCTTC
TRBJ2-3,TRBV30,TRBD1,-,CACRTGTAISTDTQYF,TGTGCCTGCCGTACCGGGACAGCAATTAGCACAGATACGCAGTATTTT
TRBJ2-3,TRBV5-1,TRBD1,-,CASSQDRSTDTQYF,TGCGCCAGCAGCCAGGACAGGAGCACAGATACGCAGTATTTT
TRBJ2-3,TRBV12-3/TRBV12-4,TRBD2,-,CASSLGGGATQYF,TGTGCCAGCAGTTTGGGGGGGGGTGCTACGCAGTATTTT
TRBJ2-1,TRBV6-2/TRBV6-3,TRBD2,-,CASSSSGSGGYNEQFF,TGTGCCAGCAGTTCCTCAGGTAGCGGGGGGTACAATGAGCAGTTCTTC
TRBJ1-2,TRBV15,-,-,CATSGLLGGGYTF,TGTGCCACCAGCGGGCTATTGGGTGGAGGCTACACCTTC
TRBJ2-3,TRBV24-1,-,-,CATQPGQTSTDTQYF,TGTGCCACCCAACCGGGACAAACCAGCACAGATACGCAGTATTTT
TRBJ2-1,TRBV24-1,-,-,CATSDLPQGEQFF,TGTGCCACCAGTGATTTGCCACAGGGTGAGCAGTTCTTC
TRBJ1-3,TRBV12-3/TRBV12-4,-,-,CASSFYRNTIYF,TGTGCCAGCAGTTTTTATCGGAACACCATATATTTT
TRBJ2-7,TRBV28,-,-,CASSLNEQYF,TGTGCCAGCAGCCTAAACGAGCAGTACTTC
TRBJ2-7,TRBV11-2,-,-,CASSLQGYEQYF,TGTGCCAGCAGCTTGCAGGGCTACGAGCAGTACTTC
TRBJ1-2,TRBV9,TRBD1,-,CASSVGVGRDRHLANYGYTF,TGTGCCAGCAGCGTAGGAGTCGGACGGGACAGACATTTAGCTAACTATGGCTACACCTTC
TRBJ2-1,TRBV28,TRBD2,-,CASTHPTSGRNEQFF,TGTGCCAGCACCCACCCGACTAGCGGGAGAAATGAGCAGTTCTTC
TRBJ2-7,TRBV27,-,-,CASSQIDRPYEQYF,TGTGCCAGCAGCCAGATAGACAGGCCCTACGAGCAGTACTTC
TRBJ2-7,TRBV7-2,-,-,CASSLAPSTYEQYF,TGTGCCAGCAGCTTAGCTCCCAGTACCTACGAGCAGTACTTC
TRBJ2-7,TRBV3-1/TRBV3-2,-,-,CASSQKGGSPYEQYF,TGTGCCAGCAGCCAAAAAGGAGGGTCCCCCTACGAGCAGTACTTC
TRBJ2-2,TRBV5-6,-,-,CASSIDPGSGELFF,TGTGCCAGCAGCATCGATCCAGGGTCCGGGGAGCTGTTTTTT
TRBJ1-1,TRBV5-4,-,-,CASSWEGEMNTEAFF,TGTGCCAGCAGCTGGGAGGGGGAGATGAACACTGAAGCTTTCTTT
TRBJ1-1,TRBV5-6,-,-,CASSLGAGLNTEAFF,TGTGCCAGCAGCTTGGGTGCGGGCTTGAACACTGAAGCTTTCTTT
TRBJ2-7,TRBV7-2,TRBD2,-,CASSSLTLGTSGVRYF,TGTGCCAGCAGCTCCTTAACCTTAGGGACTAGCGGTGTAAGGTACTTC
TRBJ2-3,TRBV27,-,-,CASSPWTTSTDTQYF,TGTGCCAGCAGTCCCTGGACAACTAGCACAGATACGCAGTATTTT
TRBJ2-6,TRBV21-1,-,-,CASSNGLRARDCFSGANVLTF,TGTGCCAGCAGCAACGGGCTCCGCGCGCGGGACTGCTTCTCTGGGGCCAACGTCCTGACTTTC
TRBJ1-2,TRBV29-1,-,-,CSGHRLNYGYTF,TGCAGCGGTCACAGATTGAACTATGGCTACACCTTC